The 14 T cell receptor beta chains below all came from one sample that was sequenced in a study of blood T cell repertoires in COVID-19. Produced via immunoSEQ multiplex PCR; TCRdb's table is partial and in-frame only. Of approximately 300,000 clones listed, roughly 90% were seen once; the top ten hold around 18%. The sample taken for sequencing was PBMCs or T cells enriched from blood (not recorded which). These receptors all come from a young woman who had recovered from COVID-19.

The chain links TRBV3-1 (or the pseudogene TRBV3-2) to TRBJ1-3; TRBD1 might be the D (5 bases). CDR3 length: 15 residues. Trimming cost V 1 base and J 2 bases, with 9 bases left between them. In germline, CDR1 is LGHDT, CDR2 YNNKEL (reference sequence). CDR3 nucleotides: TGTGCCAGCAGCCAAGGTCCAGGGACTGGAAACACCATATATTTT. It yields the protein CASSQGPGTGNTIYF.

J is TRBJ1-2 and V is TRBV2; D uncertain. The V gene's germline CDR1 is SNHLY and CDR2 FYNNEI. This CDR3 has 13 amino acids. Trimming stripped 4 bases from V and 4 bases from J, with 10 bases between. The CDR3 nucleotides are TGTGCCAGCAGTGGCGGCAGTGGCTATGGCTACACCTTC. This encodes CASSGGSGYGYTF.

The chain joins TRBV6-5 to TRBJ2-5; TRBD1 matches 9 bases. Germline V gives CDR1 MNHEY, CDR2 SVGAGI. V lost 6 bases and J lost 5; bases outside the gene matches: 10. This CDR3 comprises 15 residues. CDR3 protein: CASRPIGTGKETQYF. The CDR3 coding sequence is TGTGCCAGCAGGCCCATAGGGACAGGGAAGGAGACCCAGTACTTC.

This chain links TRBV3-1 (or the pseudogene TRBV3-2) with TRBJ2-7; D unclear. The CDR3 loop spans 14 amino acids. The V gene lost 0 bases and the J gene lost 4 bases, with 10 bases spanning the gap. Germline V gene data show CDR1 as LGHDT and CDR2 as YNNKEL (reference sequence). The chain's CDR3 is CASSQEARRYEQYF. The CDR3 bases are TGTGCCAGCAGCCAAGAGGCTAGAAGATACGAGCAGTACTTC.

The rearrangement uses TRBV18 and TRBJ1-4, with D perhaps matching TRBD1 (5 bases). V was trimmed by 6 bases and J by 7 bases, leaving 18 bases between them. CDR3 size: 15 residues. Looked up from germline, CDR1 is KGHSH and CDR2 is LQKENI. CDR3 protein: CASSRQGGHGEKLFF. CDR3 sequence (DNA): TGTGCCAGCTCCCGGCAGGGAGGACATGGTGAAAAACTGTTTTTT.

The chain has TRBV6-5 and TRBJ1-6; 8 positions match TRBD1. The junction had 3 bases not matched to a gene; V was cut back by 8 bases and J by 6 bases. The CDR3 loop spans 13 amino acids. CDR1 MNHEY and CDR2 SVGAGI come from the germline V gene. Written as DNA, the CDR3 is TGTGCCAGCCGCGACAGGGGTAATTCACCCCTCCACTTT. This sequence encodes CASRDRGNSPLHF.

The chain uses TRBV27 and TRBJ1-5; a possible D gene is TRBD1 (6 bases). The germline V gene encodes CDR1 MNHEY and CDR2 SMNVEV (reference sequence). The CDR3 loop spans 13 amino acids. The V end lost 2 bases, the J end lost 6 bases, and 8 bases lay between the germline ends. Written as DNA, the CDR3 is TGTGCCAGCAGTTTAGGGGGGGCTCAGCCCCAGCATTTT. As protein: CASSLGGAQPQHF.

The chain couples TRBV7-3 to TRBJ2-3; D is possibly TRBD2 (6 bases). Trimming shortened V by 4 bases and J by 0 bases, and 14 bases separated the two germline ends. The V gene's germline CDR1 is SGHTA and CDR2 FQGTGA. The CDR3 is 16 amino acids. This CDR3 reads CASSSPPGGSTDTQYF. CDR3 bases: TGTGCCAGCAGCTCCCCCCCCGGGGGTAGCACAGATACGCAGTATTTT.

The chain uses TRBV28 and TRBJ1-5; 10 bases line up with TRBD1. Germline CDR1 reads MDHEN; CDR2 reads SYDVKM. The CDR3 extends over 15 amino acids. Trimming took 5 bases from V and 3 from J; bases not matched to a gene: 4. CDR3 residues: CASSTGQGNNQPQHF. CDR3 nucleotide sequence: TGTGCCAGCAGTACGGGACAGGGGAACAATCAGCCCCAGCATTTT.

The chain combines TRBV27 with TRBJ2-1; tentative D call: TRBD2 (5 bases). This CDR3 region has 11 residues. Germline-derived CDR1 and CDR2 are MNHEY and SMNVEV (reference sequence). The V and J ends lost 5 bases and 8 bases respectively, with 7 bases between them. Here the CDR3 DNA reads TGTGCCAGCAGTAAGAGGGATGAGCAGTTCTTC. It translates to CASSKRDEQFF.

In this sample, this clone turned up once. CDR3 bases: TGTGCCAGCAGCCTGTCTAGCGCGGAGACCCAGTACTTC. Encoded protein: CASSLSSAETQYF. This sequence joins TRBV3-1 (or the pseudogene TRBV3-2) and TRBJ2-5; possibly TRBD2 for D (6 bases). Looked up from germline, CDR1 is LGHDT and CDR2 is YNNKEL (reference sequence). CDR3 length: 13 residues. V was trimmed by 4 bases and J by 5 bases, leaving 11 bases between them.

The rearrangement uses TRBV28 and TRBJ1-1, with a possible D match to TRBD1 (6 bases). CDR3 length: 15 residues. The germline gives CDR1 MDHEN, CDR2 SYDVKM. Trimming shortened V by 5 bases and J by 2 bases, and 15 bases separated the two germline ends. The CDR3 region is CASSSRWTVNTEAFF. DNA of the CDR3: TGTGCCAGCAGTAGCCGCTGGACAGTTAACACTGAAGCTTTCTTT.

The J gene is TRBJ1-6, the V gene TRBV4-1; 7 nucleotides align to TRBD1. The ends lost 2 bases at V and 8 bases at J; junction bases unmatched: 6. CDR1 is MGHRA, CDR2 YSYEKL, per germline. This CDR3 spans 15 amino acids. As DNA, the CDR3 is TGCGCCAGCAGCCAACCAGGGACAGCAGATTCACCCCTCCACTTT. Translating gives CASSQPGTADSPLHF.

The V and J genes are TRBV5-6 and TRBJ2-1; TRBD2 matches 8 bases. CDR3 length: 15 residues. Germline-derived CDR1 and CDR2 are SGHDT and YYEEEE. The junction had 8 bases not matched to a gene; V was cut back by 0 bases and J by 9 bases. The CDR3: CASSLGLAGMSEQFF. CDR3 nucleotides: TGTGCCAGCAGCTTGGGGTTAGCGGGAATGAGTGAGCAGTTCTTC.